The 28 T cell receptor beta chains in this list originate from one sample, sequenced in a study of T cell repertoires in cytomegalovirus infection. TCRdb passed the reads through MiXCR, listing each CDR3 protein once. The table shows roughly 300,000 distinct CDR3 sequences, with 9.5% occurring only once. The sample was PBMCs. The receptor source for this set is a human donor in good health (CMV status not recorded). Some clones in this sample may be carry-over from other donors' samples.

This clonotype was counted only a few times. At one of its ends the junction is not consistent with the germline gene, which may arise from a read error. The CDR3 spells CVSSRTVPNTEAFF. The CDR3 DNA sequence: TGTGTCAGTAGTAGGACAGTTCCGAACACTGAAGCTTTCTTT. The gene calls are TRBV19 and TRBJ1-1; tentative D call: TRBD1 (6 bases). Germline V lookup: CDR1 LNHDA, CDR2 SQIVND (reference sequence). This CDR3 comprises 14 residues. Looking up the rest from reference TRBV19 and TRBJ1-1 gives the full variable domain: DGGITQSPKYLFRKEGQNVTLSCEQNLNHDAMYWYRQDPGQGLRLIYYSQIVNDFQKGDIAEGYSVSREKKESFPLTVTSAQKNPTAFYLCVSSRTVPNTEAFFGQGTRLTVV.

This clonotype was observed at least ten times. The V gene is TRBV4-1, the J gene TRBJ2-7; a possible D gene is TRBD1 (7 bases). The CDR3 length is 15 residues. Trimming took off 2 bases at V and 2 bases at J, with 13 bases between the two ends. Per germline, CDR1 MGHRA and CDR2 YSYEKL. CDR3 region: CASSQPTGTPYEQYF. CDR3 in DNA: TGCGCCAGCAGCCAACCGACAGGGACTCCCTACGAGCAGTACTTC.

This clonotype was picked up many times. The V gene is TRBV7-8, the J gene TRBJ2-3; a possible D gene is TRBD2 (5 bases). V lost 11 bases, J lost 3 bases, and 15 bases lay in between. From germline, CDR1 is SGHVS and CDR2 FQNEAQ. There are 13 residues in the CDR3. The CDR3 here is CACREGFTDTQYF. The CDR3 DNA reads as TGTGCCTGCCGTGAGGGTTTTACAGATACGCAGTATTTT.

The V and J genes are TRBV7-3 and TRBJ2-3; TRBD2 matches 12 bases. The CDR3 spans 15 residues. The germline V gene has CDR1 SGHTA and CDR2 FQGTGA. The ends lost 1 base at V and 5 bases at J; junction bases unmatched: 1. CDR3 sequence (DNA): TGTGCCAGCAGCTTAAGACTAGCGGGAGAAGATACGCAGTATTTT. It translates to CASSLRLAGEDTQYF. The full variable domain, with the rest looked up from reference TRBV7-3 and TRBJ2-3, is GAGVSQTPSNKVTEKGKYVELRCDPISGHTALYWYRQSLGQGPEFLIYFQGTGAADDSGLPNDRFFAVRPEGSVSTLKIQRTERGDSAVYLCASSLRLAGEDTQYFGPGTRLTVL.

As DNA, the CDR3 is TGTGCCAGCAGCCAAGCCGGGACAGGGAGAAACATTCAGTACTTC. Its protein is CASSQAGTGRNIQYF. This chain links TRBV7-2 with TRBJ2-4, with TRBD1 matching over 9 bases. The CDR3 runs to 15 residues. Germline CDR1 is SGHTA and CDR2 is FQGNSA. After removal of 5 bases from V and 6 bases from J, the junction contained 8 bases not matched to a gene.

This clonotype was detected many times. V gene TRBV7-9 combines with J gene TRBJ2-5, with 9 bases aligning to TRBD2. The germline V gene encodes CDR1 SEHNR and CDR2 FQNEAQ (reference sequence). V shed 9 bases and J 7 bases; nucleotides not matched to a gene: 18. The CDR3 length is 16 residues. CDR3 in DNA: TGTGCCAGTTCTAGCGCGGGGGGGTTCCCTTCGGGGACCCAGTACTTC. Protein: CASSSAGGFPSGTQYF.

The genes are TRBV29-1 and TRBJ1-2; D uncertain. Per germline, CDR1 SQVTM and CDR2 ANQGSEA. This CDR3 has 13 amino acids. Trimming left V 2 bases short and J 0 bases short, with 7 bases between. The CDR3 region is CSVEHRSNYGYTF. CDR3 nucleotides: TGCAGCGTTGAACACAGATCTAACTATGGCTACACCTTC.

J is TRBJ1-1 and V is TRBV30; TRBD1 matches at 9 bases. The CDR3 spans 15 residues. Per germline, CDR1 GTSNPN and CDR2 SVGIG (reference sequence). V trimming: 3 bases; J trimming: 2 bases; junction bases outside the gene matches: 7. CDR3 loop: CAWRTPGQGNTEAFF. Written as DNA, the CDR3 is TGTGCCTGGAGGACTCCGGGACAGGGAAACACTGAAGCTTTCTTT.

The CDR3 nucleotides are TGTGCCAGCAGCTTAATAGACAGTGGACAGCCCCAGCATTTT. Protein product: CASSLIDSGQPQHF. The gene calls are TRBV7-9 and TRBJ1-5, with TRBD1 as a possible D gene (5 bases). This CDR3 is 14 amino acids long. V shed 2 bases and J shed 7 bases, with 12 bases lying between them. Germline assignment: CDR1 SEHNR and CDR2 FQNEAQ (reference sequence).

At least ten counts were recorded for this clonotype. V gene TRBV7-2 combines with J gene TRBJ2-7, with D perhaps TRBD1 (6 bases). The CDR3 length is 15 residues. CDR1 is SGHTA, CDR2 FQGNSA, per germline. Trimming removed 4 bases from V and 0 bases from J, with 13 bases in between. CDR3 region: CASSSRTASSYEQYF. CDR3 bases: TGTGCCAGCAGCTCCAGGACAGCATCCTCCTACGAGCAGTACTTC.

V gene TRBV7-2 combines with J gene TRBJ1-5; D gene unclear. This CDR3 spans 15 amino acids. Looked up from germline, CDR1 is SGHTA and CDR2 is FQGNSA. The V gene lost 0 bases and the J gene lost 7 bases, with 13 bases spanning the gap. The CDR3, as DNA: TGTGCCAGCAGCTTAGCAATCGCGGGGAAACAGCCCCAGCATTTT. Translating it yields CASSLAIAGKQPQHF.

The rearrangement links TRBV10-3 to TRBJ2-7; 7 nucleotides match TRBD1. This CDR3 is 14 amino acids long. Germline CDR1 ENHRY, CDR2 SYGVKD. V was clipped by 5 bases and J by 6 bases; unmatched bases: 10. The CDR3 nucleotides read TGTGCCATCAGTCAGATTGACAGGGTTGGCGAGCAGTACTTC. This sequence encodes CAISQIDRVGEQYF.

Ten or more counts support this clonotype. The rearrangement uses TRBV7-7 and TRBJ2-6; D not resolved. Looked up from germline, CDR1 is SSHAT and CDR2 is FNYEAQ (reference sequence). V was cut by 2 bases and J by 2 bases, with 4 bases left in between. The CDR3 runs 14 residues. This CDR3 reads CASSLTAGANVLTF. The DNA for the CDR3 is TGTGCCAGCAGCTTAACAGCTGGGGCCAACGTCCTGACTTTC. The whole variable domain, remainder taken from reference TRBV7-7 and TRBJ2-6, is GAGVSQSPRYKVTKRGQDVTLRCDPISSHATLYWYQQALGQGPEFLTYFNYEAQPDKSGLPSDRFSAERPEGSISTLTIQRTEQRDSAMYRCASSLTAGANVLTFGAGSRLTVL.

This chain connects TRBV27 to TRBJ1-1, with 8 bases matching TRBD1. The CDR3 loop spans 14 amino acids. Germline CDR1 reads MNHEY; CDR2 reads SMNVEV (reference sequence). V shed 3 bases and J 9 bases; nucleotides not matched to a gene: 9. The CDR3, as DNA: TGTGCCAGCAGTTTGGGACAGGCGGGATTTAAAGCTTTCTTT. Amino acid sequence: CASSLGQAGFKAFF.

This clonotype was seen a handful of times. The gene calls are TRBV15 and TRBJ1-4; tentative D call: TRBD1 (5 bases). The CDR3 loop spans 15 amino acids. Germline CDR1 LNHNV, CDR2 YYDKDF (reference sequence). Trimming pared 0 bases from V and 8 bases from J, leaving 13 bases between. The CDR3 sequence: CATSRDRGVLEKLFF. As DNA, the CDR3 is TGTGCCACCAGCAGAGATCGAGGGGTGTTGGAAAAACTGTTTTTT. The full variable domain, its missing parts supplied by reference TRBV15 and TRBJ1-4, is DAMVIQNPRYQVTQFGKPVTLSCSQTLNHNVMYWYQQKSSQAPKLLFHYYDKDFNNEADTPDNFQSRRPNTSFCFLDIRSPGLGDTAMYLCATSRDRGVLEKLFFGSGTQLSVL.

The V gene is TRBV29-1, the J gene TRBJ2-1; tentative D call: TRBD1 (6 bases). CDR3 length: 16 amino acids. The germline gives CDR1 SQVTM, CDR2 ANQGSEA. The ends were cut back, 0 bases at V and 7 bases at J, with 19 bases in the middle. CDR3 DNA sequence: TGCAGCGTTGAAGAGAGGGGACACCCCCCGGGGAATGAGCAGTTCTTC. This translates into CSVEERGHPPGNEQFF.

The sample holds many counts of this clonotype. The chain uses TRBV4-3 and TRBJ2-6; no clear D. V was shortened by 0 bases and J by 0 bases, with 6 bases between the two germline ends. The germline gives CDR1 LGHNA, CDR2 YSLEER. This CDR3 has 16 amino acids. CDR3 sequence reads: CASSQDGFSGANVLTF. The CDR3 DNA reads TGCGCCAGCAGCCAAGACGGCTTCTCTGGGGCCAACGTCCTGACTTTC.

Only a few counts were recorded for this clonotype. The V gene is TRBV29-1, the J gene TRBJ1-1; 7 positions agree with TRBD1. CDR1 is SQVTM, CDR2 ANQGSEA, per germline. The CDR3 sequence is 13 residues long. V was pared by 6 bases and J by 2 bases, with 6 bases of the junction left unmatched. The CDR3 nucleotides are TGCAGCGTCCTTTTAGGGGGCAACACTGAAGCTTTCTTT. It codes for CSVLLGGNTEAFF.

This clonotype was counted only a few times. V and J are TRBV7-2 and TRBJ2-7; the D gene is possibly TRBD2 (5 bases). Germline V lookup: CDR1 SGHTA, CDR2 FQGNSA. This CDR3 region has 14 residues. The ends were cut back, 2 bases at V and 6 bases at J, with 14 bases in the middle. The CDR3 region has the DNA TGTGCCAGCAGCTTATCCGTTCGGGGTGGCGAGCAGTACTTC. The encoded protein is CASSLSVRGGEQYF.

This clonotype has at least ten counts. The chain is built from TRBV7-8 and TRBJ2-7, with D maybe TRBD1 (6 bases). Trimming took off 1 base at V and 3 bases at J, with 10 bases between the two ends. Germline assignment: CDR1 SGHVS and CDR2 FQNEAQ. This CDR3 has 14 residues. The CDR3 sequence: CASSLGTGHYEQYF. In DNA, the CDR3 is TGTGCCAGCAGCTTAGGAACAGGGCACTACGAGCAGTACTTC.

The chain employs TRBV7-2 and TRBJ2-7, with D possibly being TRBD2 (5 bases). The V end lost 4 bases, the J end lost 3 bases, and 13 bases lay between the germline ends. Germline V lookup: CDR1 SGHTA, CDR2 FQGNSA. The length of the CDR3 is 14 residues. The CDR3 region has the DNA TGTGCCAGCAGCTCCACGCCGGAGGTCTACGAGCAGTACTTC. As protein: CASSSTPEVYEQYF.

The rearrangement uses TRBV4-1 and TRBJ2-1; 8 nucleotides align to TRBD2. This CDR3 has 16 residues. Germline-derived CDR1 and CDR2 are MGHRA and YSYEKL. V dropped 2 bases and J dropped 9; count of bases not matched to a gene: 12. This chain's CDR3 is CASSQTPGGGPAEQFF. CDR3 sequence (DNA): TGCGCCAGCAGCCAAACCCCTGGCGGGGGGCCCGCTGAGCAGTTCTTC.

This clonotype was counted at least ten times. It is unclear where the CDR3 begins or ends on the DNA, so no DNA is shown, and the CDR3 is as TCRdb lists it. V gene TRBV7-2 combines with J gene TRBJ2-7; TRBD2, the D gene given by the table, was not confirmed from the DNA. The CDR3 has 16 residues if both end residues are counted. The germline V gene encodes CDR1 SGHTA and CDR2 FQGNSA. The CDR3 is CASSSSTSGGAGEQYF.

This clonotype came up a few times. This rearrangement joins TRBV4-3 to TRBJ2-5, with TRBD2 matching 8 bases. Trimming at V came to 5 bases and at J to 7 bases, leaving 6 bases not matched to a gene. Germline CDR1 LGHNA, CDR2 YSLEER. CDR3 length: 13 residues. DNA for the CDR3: TGCGCCAGCAGCGCAGGACTAGCTCCGACCCAGTACTTC. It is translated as CASSAGLAPTQYF.

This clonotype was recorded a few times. CDR3 residues: CASIGRASTDTQYF. CDR3 bases: TGTGCCAGCATCGGACGGGCAAGCACAGATACGCAGTATTTT. The V gene is TRBV6-8, the J gene TRBJ2-3; D not certain. CDR1 MNHGY and CDR2 SAAAGT come from the germline V gene. CDR3 length: 14 residues. The V gene lost 7 bases and the J gene lost 0 bases, with 11 bases spanning the gap.

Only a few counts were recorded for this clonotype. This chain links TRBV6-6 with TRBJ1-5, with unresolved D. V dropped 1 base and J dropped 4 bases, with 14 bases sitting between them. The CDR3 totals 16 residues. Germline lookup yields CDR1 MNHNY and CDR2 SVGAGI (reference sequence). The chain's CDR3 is CASSYFAGSPNQPQHF. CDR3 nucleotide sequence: TGTGCCAGCAGTTACTTTGCCGGGAGCCCTAATCAGCCCCAGCATTTT.

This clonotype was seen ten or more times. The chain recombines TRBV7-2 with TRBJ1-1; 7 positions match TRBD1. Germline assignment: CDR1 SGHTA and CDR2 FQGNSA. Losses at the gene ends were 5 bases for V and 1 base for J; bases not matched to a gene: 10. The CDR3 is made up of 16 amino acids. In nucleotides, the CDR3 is TGTGCCAGCAGCCCTCAGGGACAGCTTCGGAACACTGAAGCTTTCTTT. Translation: CASSPQGQLRNTEAFF.

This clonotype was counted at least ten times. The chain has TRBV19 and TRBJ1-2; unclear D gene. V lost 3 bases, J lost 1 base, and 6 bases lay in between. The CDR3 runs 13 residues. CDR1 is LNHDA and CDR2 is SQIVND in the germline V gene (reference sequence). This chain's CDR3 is CASSIEINYGYTF. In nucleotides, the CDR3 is TGTGCCAGTAGTATCGAGATTAACTATGGCTACACCTTC.